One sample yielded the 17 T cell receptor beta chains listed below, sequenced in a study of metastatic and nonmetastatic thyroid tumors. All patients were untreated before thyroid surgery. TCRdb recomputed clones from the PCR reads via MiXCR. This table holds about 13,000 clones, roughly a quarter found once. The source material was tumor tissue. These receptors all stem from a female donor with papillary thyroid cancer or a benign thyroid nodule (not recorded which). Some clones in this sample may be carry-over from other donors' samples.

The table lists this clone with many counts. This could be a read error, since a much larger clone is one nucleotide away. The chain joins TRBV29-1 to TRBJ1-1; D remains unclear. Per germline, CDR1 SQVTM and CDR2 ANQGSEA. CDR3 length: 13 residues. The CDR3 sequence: CGVSYWGNTEAFF. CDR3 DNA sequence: TGCGGCGTCTCATACTGGGGGAACACTGAAGCTTTCTTT.

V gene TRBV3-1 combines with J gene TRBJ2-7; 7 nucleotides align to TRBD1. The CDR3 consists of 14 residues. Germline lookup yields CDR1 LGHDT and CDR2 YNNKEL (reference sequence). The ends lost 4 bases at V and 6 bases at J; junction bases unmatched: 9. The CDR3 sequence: CASSPETGLGEQYF. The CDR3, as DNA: TGTGCCAGCAGCCCCGAGACAGGGCTGGGCGAGCAGTACTTC.

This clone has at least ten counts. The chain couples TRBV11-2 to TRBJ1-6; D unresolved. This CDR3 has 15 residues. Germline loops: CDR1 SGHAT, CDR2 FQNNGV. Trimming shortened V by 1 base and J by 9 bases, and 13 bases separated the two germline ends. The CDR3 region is CASSLVGFRRSPLHF. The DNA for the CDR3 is TGTGCCAGCAGCTTAGTAGGGTTCAGGCGTTCACCCCTCCACTTT.

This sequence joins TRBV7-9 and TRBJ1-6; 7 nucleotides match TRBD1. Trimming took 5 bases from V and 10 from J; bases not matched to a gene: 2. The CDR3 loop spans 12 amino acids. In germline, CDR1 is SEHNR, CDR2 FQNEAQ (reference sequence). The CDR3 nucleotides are TGTGCCAGCAGCCGACAGGGATCACCCCTCCACTTT. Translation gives CASSRQGSPLHF. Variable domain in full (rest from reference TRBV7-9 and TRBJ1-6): DTGVSQNPRHKITKRGQNVTFRCDPISEHNRLYWYRQTLGQGPEFLTYFQNEAQLEKSRLLSDRFSAERPKGSFSTLEIQRTEQGDSAMYLCASSRQGSPLHFGNGTRLTVT.

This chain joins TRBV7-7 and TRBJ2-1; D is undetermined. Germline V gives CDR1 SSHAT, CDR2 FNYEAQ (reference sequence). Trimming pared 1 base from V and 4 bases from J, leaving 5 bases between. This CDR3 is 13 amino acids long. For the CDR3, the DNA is TGTGCCAGCAGCTTAGGCCCATACAATGAGCAGTTCTTC. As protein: CASSLGPYNEQFF.

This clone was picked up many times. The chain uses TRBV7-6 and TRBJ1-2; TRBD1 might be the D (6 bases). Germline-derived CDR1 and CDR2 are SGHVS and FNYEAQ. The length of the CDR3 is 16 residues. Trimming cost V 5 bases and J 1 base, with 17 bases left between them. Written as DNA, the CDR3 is TGTGCCAGCAGCCCGCGCGTACAGGGCGATAACTATGGCTACACCTTC. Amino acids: CASSPRVQGDNYGYTF.

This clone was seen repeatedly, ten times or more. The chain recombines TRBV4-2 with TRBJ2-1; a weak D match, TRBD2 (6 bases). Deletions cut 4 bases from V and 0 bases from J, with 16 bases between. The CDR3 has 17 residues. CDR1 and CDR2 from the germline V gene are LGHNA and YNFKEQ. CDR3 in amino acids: CASSLTGLGSSYNEQFF. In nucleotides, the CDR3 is TGTGCCAGCAGCCTCACGGGGCTCGGGAGCTCCTACAATGAGCAGTTCTTC.

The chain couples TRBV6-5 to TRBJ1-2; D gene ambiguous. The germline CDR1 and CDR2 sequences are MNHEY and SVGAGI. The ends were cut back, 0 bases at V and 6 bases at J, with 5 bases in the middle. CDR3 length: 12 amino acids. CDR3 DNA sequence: TGTGCCAGCAGTTACTCGGGAGATGGCTACACCTTC. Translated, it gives CASSYSGDGYTF.

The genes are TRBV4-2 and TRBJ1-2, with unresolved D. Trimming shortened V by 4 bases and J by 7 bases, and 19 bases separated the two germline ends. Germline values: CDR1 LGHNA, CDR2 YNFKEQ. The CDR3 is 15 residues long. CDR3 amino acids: CASSLEETEKIGYTF. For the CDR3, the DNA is TGTGCCAGCAGCCTAGAGGAAACGGAAAAGATTGGCTACACCTTC.

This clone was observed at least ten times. The CDR3 nucleotides read TGCGCCAGCAGCTTGGCACGAGGGGTGGACTACAATGAGCAGTTCTTC. Translated: CASSLARGVDYNEQFF. The chain joins TRBV5-1 to TRBJ2-1; D may match TRBD1 or TRBD2 (5 bases each). Germline V gene lookup returns CDR1 SGHRS and CDR2 YFSETQ. The V end was cut by 0 bases, the J end by 3 bases, with 13 bases between. The CDR3 spans 16 residues.

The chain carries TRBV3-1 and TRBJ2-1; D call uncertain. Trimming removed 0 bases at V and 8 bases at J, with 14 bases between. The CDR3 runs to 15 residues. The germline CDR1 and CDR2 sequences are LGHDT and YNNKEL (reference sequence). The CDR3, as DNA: TGTGCCAGCAGCCAAGATCTGGCCGGTTGCGATGAGCAGTTCTTC. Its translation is CASSQDLAGCDEQFF.

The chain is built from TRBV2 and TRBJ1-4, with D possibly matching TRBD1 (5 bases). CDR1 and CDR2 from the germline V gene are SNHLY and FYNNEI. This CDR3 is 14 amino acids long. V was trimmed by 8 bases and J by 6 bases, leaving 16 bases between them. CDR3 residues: CASLGGTLDEKLFF. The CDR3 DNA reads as TGTGCCAGCCTCGGCGGGACCTTAGATGAAAAACTGTTTTTT. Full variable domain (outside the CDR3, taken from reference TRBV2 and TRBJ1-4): EPEVTQTPSHQVTQMGQEVILRCVPISNHLYFYWYRQILGQKVEFLVSFYNNEISEKSEIFDDQFSVERPDGSNFTLKIRSTKLEDSAMYFCASLGGTLDEKLFFGSGTQLSVL.

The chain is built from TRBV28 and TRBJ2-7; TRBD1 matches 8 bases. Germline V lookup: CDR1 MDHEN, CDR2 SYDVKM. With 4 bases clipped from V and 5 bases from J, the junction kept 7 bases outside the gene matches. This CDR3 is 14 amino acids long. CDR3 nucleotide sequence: TGTGCCAGCAGTTCCCCCGGACAGGGCAACGAGCAGTACTTC. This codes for CASSSPGQGNEQYF.

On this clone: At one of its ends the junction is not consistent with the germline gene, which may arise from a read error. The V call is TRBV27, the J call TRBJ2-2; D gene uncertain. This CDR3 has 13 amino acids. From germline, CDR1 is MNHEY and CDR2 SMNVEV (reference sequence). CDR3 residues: CASIPKRTGELFF. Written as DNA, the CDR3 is TGCGCCAGCATCCCGAAGCGTACCGGGGAGCTGTTTTTT.

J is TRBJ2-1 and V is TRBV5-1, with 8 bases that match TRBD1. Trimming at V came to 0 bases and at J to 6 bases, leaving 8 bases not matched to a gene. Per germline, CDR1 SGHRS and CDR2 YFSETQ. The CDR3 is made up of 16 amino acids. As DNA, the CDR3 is TGCGCCAGCAGCTTGGCCGAGACAGGGGTGGGCAATGAGCAGTTCTTC. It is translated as CASSLAETGVGNEQFF.

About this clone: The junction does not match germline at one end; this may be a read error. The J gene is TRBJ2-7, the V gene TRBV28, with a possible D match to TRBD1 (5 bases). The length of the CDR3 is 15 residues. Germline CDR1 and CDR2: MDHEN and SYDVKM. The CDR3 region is CSSSFHRWGSYEQYF. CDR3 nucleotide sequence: TGTTCCAGCAGTTTCCACAGGTGGGGATCCTACGAGCAGTACTTC.

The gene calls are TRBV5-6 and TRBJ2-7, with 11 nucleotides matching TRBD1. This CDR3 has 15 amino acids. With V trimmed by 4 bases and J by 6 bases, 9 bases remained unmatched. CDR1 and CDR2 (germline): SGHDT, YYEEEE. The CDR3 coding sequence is TGTGCCAGCAGCCAGAGGACAGGGGGCAGGACCGAGCAGTACGTC. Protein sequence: CASSQRTGGRTEQYV.